This entry features one TCR beta chain sequence. V was pared by 2 bases and J by 8 bases, with 16 bases between. The V gene's germline CDR1 is MGHDK and CDR2 SYGVNS. The CDR3 has 16 residues. Cells designated naive CD8 were CD45RO-negative and were positively selected for CCR7, with terminally differentiated effector memory CD45RA+ cells excluded. Profiled with immunoSEQ multiplex PCR; TCRdb holds only in-frame clones, not every one. The sample records around 2,000,000 clones, about 95% being singletons. These data come from a study of shared clonotypes between healthy human individuals. The wider study: Three CD4 naive, three CD4 memory, two CD8 naive and one CD8 memory plate were used per donor.

Sequenced sample: naive CD8+ T cells sorted from blood. This clonotype was obtained from a young man in good health. This chain connects TRBV25-1 to TRBJ1-6, with D perhaps matching TRBD1 (5 bases). This CDR3 reads CASSEAPGEHDSPLHF. The DNA of the CDR3 is TGTGCCAGCAGTGAAGCCCCGGGGGAGCACGATTCACCCCTCCACTTT.